The 32 T cell receptor beta chains reported below all come from one sample, sequenced in a study of regulatory T cells in long-lasting Graves disease. CDR3 regions were amplified by Arm-PCR using iRepertoire HTBI primers to build TCR beta libraries. MiXCR, applied by TCRdb to the multiplex PCR reads, yields one record per CDR3 protein. The repertoire includes 360,000 or so distinct CDR3 sequences, around 15% of them detected once, and about 27% sits in the top ten. Time point denoted: newly diagnosed GD, antithyroid drugs for less than 3 months. PBMC-extracted RNA yielded the TCR library. The sample also formed part of further work on T cells in Graves' hyperthyroidism and ophthalmopathy.

The source was peripheral blood mononuclear cells (PBMCs), collected at new diagnosis, from a patient treated with antithyroid drugs. The receptors here all came from a man aged 35 to 55 with Graves disease.

The table lists this clonotype with a few counts. The rearrangement uses TRBV6-1 and TRBJ2-2; D tentatively reads TRBD1 or TRBD2 (5 bases each). Trimming stripped 8 bases from V and 2 bases from J, with 15 bases between. Germline CDR1 MNHNS, CDR2 SASEGT. There are 15 residues in the CDR3. For the CDR3, the DNA is TGTGCCAGCCTTACCGGGACGGCTAACACCGGGGAGCTGTTTTTT. This gives the protein CASLTGTANTGELFF.

Points on this clonotype: Germline and junction disagree at one end, which may indicate a read error. The chain employs TRBV4-1 and TRBJ2-4; D uncertain. Germline V gene lookup returns CDR1 MGHRA and CDR2 YSYEKL. The CDR3 is 15 amino acids. This CDR3 reads CASSQDRTVENVQYF. Here the CDR3 DNA reads TGCGCCAGCAGCCAAGACAGGACGGTAGAAAACGTTCAGTACTTC.

This clonotype was observed a few times. V is TRBV5-4 and J is TRBJ2-2; 9 bases agree with TRBD2. Germline CDR1 reads SGHNT; CDR2 reads YYREEE (reference sequence). Losses at the gene ends were 2 bases for V and 5 bases for J; bases not matched to a gene: 4. CDR3 size: 15 residues. CDR3 sequence: CASSFSGGLTGELFF. The CDR3 region has the DNA TGTGCCAGCAGCTTTAGCGGGGGATTAACCGGGGAGCTGTTTTTT.

The chain employs TRBV5-1 and TRBJ2-5, with 7 bases aligning to TRBD2. The germline V gene has CDR1 SGHRS and CDR2 YFSETQ. J was trimmed by 5 bases and V by 2 bases; bases with no gene match: 9. The CDR3 has 15 residues. DNA of the CDR3: TGCGCCAGCAGCTTCGATGGTGGGAGGGCGGAGACCCAGTACTTC. It translates to CASSFDGGRAETQYF.

This clonotype was detected many times. The V and J genes are TRBV5-1 and TRBJ1-6; D is uncertain. CDR3 size: 15 residues. Trimming removed 0 bases at V and 4 bases at J, with 8 bases between. Germline assignment: CDR1 SGHRS and CDR2 YFSETQ. The CDR3 sequence is CASSLGSDYNSPLHF. The CDR3 region has the DNA TGCGCCAGCAGCTTGGGTAGCGATTATAATTCACCCCTCCACTTT.

This clonotype was counted between two and nine times. The rearrangement links TRBV2 to TRBJ2-2; TRBD1 might be the D (6 bases). Trimming took off 5 bases at V and 2 bases at J, with 18 bases between the two ends. Germline lookup yields CDR1 SNHLY and CDR2 FYNNEI. This CDR3 region has 17 residues. CDR3 nucleotide sequence: TGTGCCAGCAGTAAACTGACAGGAAGTGTAAACACCGGGGAGCTGTTTTTT. Residues: CASSKLTGSVNTGELFF.

The sample holds many counts of this clonotype. This chain connects TRBV12-3 or TRBV12-4 to TRBJ2-2; a possible D gene is TRBD1 (5 bases). The CDR3 is 13 residues long. V was cut by 1 base and J by 6 bases, with 6 bases left in between. CDR3 coding DNA: TGTGCCAGCAGTTTAGAGACAGCCGGGGAGCTGTTTTTT. It encodes CASSLETAGELFF.

The chain joins TRBV2 to TRBJ1-5, with 10 bases aligning to TRBD1. Trimming took 7 bases from V and 2 from J; bases not matched to a gene: 5. This CDR3 contains 15 residues. The germline CDR1 and CDR2 sequences are SNHLY and FYNNEI. For the CDR3, the DNA is TGTGCCAGCACTAAGACAGGGGGCGGCAATCAGCCCCAGCATTTT. Encoded protein: CASTKTGGGNQPQHF.

This clonotype has a count of ten or more. V usage is TRBV5-1 and J usage is TRBJ2-3; 9 bases are shared with TRBD2. From germline, CDR1 is SGHRS and CDR2 YFSETQ. The CDR3 totals 18 residues. The V segment lost 4 bases and the J segment 1 base; nucleotides outside the gene matches: 13. The DNA for the CDR3 is TGCGCCAGCAGCCCCCCCATCACATCTAGCGGGGGCACAGATACGCAGTATTTT. Translated, it gives CASSPPITSSGGTDTQYF.

The sample holds a few counts of this clonotype. The V gene is TRBV5-4, the J gene TRBJ2-2; maybe TRBD1 (6 bases). The CDR3 totals 14 residues. V lost 1 base, J lost 7 bases, and 11 bases lay in between. Germline V CDR1 and CDR2: SGHNT, YYREEE (reference sequence). CDR3 region: CASSLWGLGGELFF. The CDR3 bases are TGTGCCAGCAGCTTGTGGGGGCTCGGCGGGGAGCTGTTTTTT.

Note on this clonotype: A much larger clone differs by one base, so this may be a read error. The chain carries TRBV20-1 and TRBJ2-7, with a weak D call TRBD1 (5 bases). Trimming removed 3 bases from V and 7 bases from J, with 16 bases in between. Germline V CDR1 and CDR2: DFQATT, SNEGSKA (reference sequence). The CDR3 is made up of 13 amino acids. The CDR3 sequence: CSARGRSYNEQYF. The DNA of the CDR3 is TGCAGTGCTAGGGGGCGCTCCTACAATGAGCAGTACTTC.

The rearrangement joins TRBV2 to TRBJ1-5; 10 bases agree with TRBD1. CDR1 SNHLY and CDR2 FYNNEI come from the germline V gene. CDR3 length equals 15 residues. V lost 10 bases to trimming and J lost 6 bases; unmatched junction nucleotides: 12. The CDR3 nucleotides read TGTGCCACATCCCCCGGGACAGGGGATATTCAGCCCCAGCATTTT. Protein product: CATSPGTGDIQPQHF.

This clonotype occurred many times. V usage is TRBV7-8 and J usage is TRBJ2-1; the match to TRBD2 covers 11 bases. CDR1 SGHVS and CDR2 FQNEAQ come from the germline V gene. Trimming removed 4 bases from V and 6 bases from J; junction bases left unmatched: 5. The CDR3 is 15 amino acids. CDR3 residues: CASSSGTSGFNEQFF. The CDR3 coding sequence is TGTGCCAGCAGCTCAGGGACTAGCGGTTTCAATGAGCAGTTCTTC.

The sample holds a few counts of this clonotype. V is TRBV6-2 or TRBV6-3 and J is TRBJ1-4; D is unclear. Trimming pared 5 bases from V and 5 bases from J, leaving 15 bases between. This CDR3 has 15 residues. The germline CDR1 and CDR2 sequences are MNHEY and SVGEGT. Here the CDR3 reads CASSEAGLPNEKLFF. The CDR3 coding sequence is TGTGCCAGCAGTGAAGCTGGACTGCCCAATGAAAAACTGTTTTTT.

A remark on this clonotype: With a much larger clone just one base away, this may be a read error. This chain joins TRBV7-3 and TRBJ2-5, with D perhaps TRBD1 or TRBD2 (5 bases each). The CDR3 has 13 residues. Germline V gives CDR1 SGHTA, CDR2 FQGTGA. Here the CDR3 DNA reads TGTGCCAGCAGCATGGGAGTAGGGGAGACCCGGTACTTC. Amino acid sequence: CASSMGVGETRYF. The full variable domain, its missing parts supplied by reference TRBV7-3 and TRBJ2-5, is GAGVSQTPSNKVTEKGKYVELRCDPISGHTALYWYRQSLGQGPEFLIYFQGTGAADDSGLPNDRFFAVRPEGSVSTLKIQRTERGDSAVYLCASSMGVGETRYFGPGTRLLVL.

In this sample, this clonotype turned up a few times. The J gene is TRBJ1-5, the V gene TRBV25-1; the match to TRBD1 covers 9 bases. V shed 8 bases and J 4 bases; nucleotides not matched to a gene: 12. From germline, CDR1 is MGHDK and CDR2 SYGVNS. The CDR3 is made up of 16 amino acids. The CDR3 bases are TGTGCCAGCGGGGGGACAGGGCAATTTGGTAATCAGCCCCAGCATTTT. Translating gives CASGGTGQFGNQPQHF. Full variable domain (outside the CDR3, taken from reference TRBV25-1 and TRBJ1-5): EADIYQTPRYLVIGTGKKITLECSQTMGHDKMYWYQQDPGMELHLIHYSYGVNSTEKGDLSSESTVSRIRTEHFPLTLESARPSHTSQYLCASGGTGQFGNQPQHFGDGTRLSIL.

The V and J genes are TRBV28 and TRBJ1-4, with D perhaps matching TRBD1 (5 bases). Germline V CDR1 and CDR2: MDHEN, SYDVKM. This CDR3 region has 12 residues. V dropped 7 bases and J dropped 4 bases, with 7 bases sitting between them. The CDR3 DNA follows: TGTGCCAGCAAGGGGTATAATGAAAAACTGTTTTTT. Encoded protein: CASKGYNEKLFF.

This clonotype occurred many times. The gene calls are TRBV5-6 and TRBJ2-1; a weak D match, TRBD1 (5 bases). Deletions cut 6 bases from V and 6 bases from J, with 19 bases between. Germline values: CDR1 SGHDT, CDR2 YYEEEE. The CDR3 extends over 15 amino acids. This chain's CDR3 is CASTPTGATVNEQFF. CDR3 nucleotides: TGTGCCAGCACCCCGACTGGAGCGACAGTCAATGAGCAGTTCTTC. Drawing the rest from reference TRBV5-6 and TRBJ2-1, the complete variable domain is DAGVTQSPTHLIKTRGQQVTLRCSPKSGHDTVSWYQQALGQGPQFIFQYYEEEERQRGNFPDRFSGHQFPNYSSELNVNALLLGDSALYLCASTPTGATVNEQFFGPGTRLTVL.

The chain joins TRBV20-1 to TRBJ1-5; D possibly corresponds to TRBD1 (5 bases). This CDR3 is built from 12 residues. From germline, CDR1 is DFQATT and CDR2 SNEGSKA (reference sequence). Trimming cost V 2 bases and J 7 bases, with 9 bases left between them. The CDR3 region is CSARRGRQPQHF. In nucleotides, the CDR3 is TGCAGTGCTAGACGGGGGAGGCAGCCCCAGCATTTT.

The sample holds many counts of this clonotype. The chain recombines TRBV12-3 or TRBV12-4 with TRBJ2-7; tentatively, D is TRBD1 (5 bases). The ends were cut back, 5 bases at V and 6 bases at J, with 20 bases in the middle. This CDR3 is built from 15 residues. This CDR3 is CASSITGEHRPEQYF. Here the CDR3 DNA reads TGTGCCAGCAGTATCACAGGAGAACACCGTCCCGAGCAGTACTTC.

This clonotype was observed at least ten times. The V call is TRBV2, the J call TRBJ1-4; D gene ambiguous. V was cut by 0 bases and J by 5 bases, with 10 bases left in between. The V gene's germline CDR1 is SNHLY and CDR2 FYNNEI. CDR3 length: 15 amino acids. The CDR3 DNA follows: TGTGCCAGCAGTGAAGCGCCCATTATCAATGAAAAACTGTTTTTT. It specifies CASSEAPIINEKLFF.

Ten or more counts support this clonotype. V usage is TRBV3-1 and J usage is TRBJ2-7; possibly TRBD1 for D (6 bases). The length of the CDR3 is 15 residues. Trimming cost V 0 bases and J 5 bases, with 14 bases left between them. CDR1 is LGHDT and CDR2 is YNNKEL in the germline V gene (reference sequence). CDR3 region: CASSQDSNRVNEQYF. DNA for the CDR3: TGTGCCAGCAGCCAAGATAGTAACAGGGTCAACGAGCAGTACTTC.

About this clonotype: One end of the junction is discordant with germline, which a read error may explain. The chain combines TRBV24-1 with TRBJ1-4; D is uncertain. Per the germline V gene, CDR1 is KGHDR and CDR2 is SFDVKD. The CDR3 contains 13 residues. In DNA form, the CDR3 reads TGTGCCACCAGTGATTCCTCAACCCTCCATGCCCTTTTT. This translates into CATSDSSTLHALF.

In its sample, this clonotype was seen many times. DNA for the CDR3: TGCGCCAGCAGCTTGGCCGGACAATCGAGAGAGCAGTTCTTC. It translates to CASSLAGQSREQFF. V is TRBV5-1 and J is TRBJ2-1, with TRBD1 as a possible D gene (5 bases). Germline V gene lookup returns CDR1 SGHRS and CDR2 YFSETQ. CDR3 size: 14 residues. V lost 0 bases to trimming and J lost 10 bases, with 14 bases between them.

The rearrangement links TRBV18 to TRBJ2-5, with 11 nucleotides matching TRBD2. Trimming removed 2 bases from V and 5 bases from J; junction bases left unmatched: 16. The CDR3 covers 19 residues. In germline, CDR1 is KGHSH, CDR2 LQKENI. In DNA, the CDR3 is TGTGCCAGCTCACCAGTCGGGACTAGCGGCTCCCCCACCAGGGAGACCCAGTACTTC. It encodes CASSPVGTSGSPTRETQYF.

This clonotype was observed a few times. The genes are TRBV5-6 and TRBJ1-1; D unresolved. Trimming cost V 0 bases and J 7 bases, with 13 bases left between them. Looked up from germline, CDR1 is SGHDT and CDR2 is YYEEEE. The CDR3 consists of 14 residues. CDR3 amino acids: CASSLAGVSSEAFF. Written as DNA, the CDR3 is TGTGCCAGCAGCTTGGCTGGGGTCTCTAGTGAAGCTTTCTTT. The variable domain in full, completed from reference TRBV5-6 and TRBJ1-1, reads DAGVTQSPTHLIKTRGQQVTLRCSPKSGHDTVSWYQQALGQGPQFIFQYYEEEERQRGNFPDRFSGHQFPNYSSELNVNALLLGDSALYLCASSLAGVSSEAFFGQGTRLTVV.

This clonotype was recorded a few times. This rearrangement joins TRBV5-6 to TRBJ2-2, with D unresolved. The CDR3 length is 16 residues. Germline V gene data show CDR1 as SGHDT and CDR2 as YYEEEE. Trimming stripped 4 bases from V and 0 bases from J, with 13 bases between. Here the CDR3 reads CASSPAAIPNTGELFF. The DNA of the CDR3 is TGTGCCAGCAGCCCGGCGGCGATCCCGAACACCGGGGAGCTGTTTTTT.

Only a few counts were recorded for this clonotype. It differs at one base from a far larger clone, so likely a read error. This rearrangement joins TRBV20-1 to TRBJ2-1; 9 nucleotides agree with TRBD1. Trimming removed 1 base from V and 10 bases from J; junction bases left unmatched: 8. The CDR3 is 14 amino acids. Germline CDR1 and CDR2: DFQATT and SNEGSKA (reference sequence). CDR3: CSARARTGVDEQFF. The CDR3, as DNA: TGCAGTGCTAGAGCAAGGACAGGGGTTGACGAGCAGTTCTTC.

This clonotype was counted at least ten times. The CDR3 protein is CASSLGIGTNYEQYF. Here the CDR3 DNA reads TGTGCCAGCAGCTTAGGGATTGGGACTAATTACGAGCAGTACTTC. The chain links TRBV7-2 to TRBJ2-7, with 7 bases that match TRBD2. The length of the CDR3 is 15 residues. V shed 1 base, J shed 4 bases, and the junction held 7 bases outside the gene matches. CDR1 and CDR2 (germline): SGHTA, FQGNSA.

This clonotype was detected many times. The chain uses TRBV12-3 or TRBV12-4 and TRBJ2-5, with D tentatively TRBD2 (5 bases). The CDR3 is 13 amino acids. With 5 bases removed from V and 5 bases from J, the gap between germline ends came to 12 bases. The CDR3 region has the DNA TGTGCCAGCAGTCGGACCGGCGGGGAGACCCAGTACTTC. This codes for CASSRTGGETQYF.

The chain links TRBV5-1 to TRBJ1-5; 8 nucleotides align to TRBD1. V gave up 2 bases and J gave up 7 bases; unmatched junction bases: 14. Germline V gene data show CDR1 as SGHRS and CDR2 as YFSETQ. The length of the CDR3 is 17 residues. CDR3 sequence (DNA): TGCGCCAGCAGCTTACGGCCCCAAGGACAGGGAGAACAGCCCCAGCATTTT. This codes for CASSLRPQGQGEQPQHF. The variable domain in full, with the rest retrieved from reference TRBV5-1 and TRBJ1-5, is KAGVTQTPRYLIKTRGQQVTLSCSPISGHRSVSWYQQTPGQGLQFLFEYFSETQRNKGNFPGRFSGRQFSNSRSEMNVSTLELGDSALYLCASSLRPQGQGEQPQHFGDGTRLSIL.

This clonotype showed up many times. This chain links TRBV28 with TRBJ1-5; 10 bases are a match to TRBD1. V shed 6 bases and J 5 bases; nucleotides not matched to a gene: 4. CDR3 length: 14 residues. Germline CDR1 reads MDHEN; CDR2 reads SYDVKM. CDR3 in amino acids: CASRTGQGHQPQHF. The CDR3 DNA is TGTGCCAGCAGAACGGGACAGGGGCATCAGCCCCAGCATTTT.